What follows is one T cell receptor (beta chain) and its context. CDR3 length: 15 amino acids. The junction had 7 bases not matched to a gene; V was cut back by 2 bases and J by 8 bases. The V gene's germline CDR1 is GTSNPN and CDR2 SVGIG (reference sequence). This record belongs to a study of blood T cell repertoires in COVID-19. Per the study methods: Amplifying reference gene primers gave estimates of nucleated cell counts. The protocol was immunoSEQ multiplex PCR, while the TCRdb copy is restricted to in-frame clones and leaves out a portion. That table gives V, J and clone size, and the DNA gave D and trimming. The sample consists of 130,000 to 150,000 clones, roughly four fifths of them appearing once.

This receptor was identified in a human donor with acute or convalescent COVID-19. The donor label of this sample is uncertain. The sequenced sample consisted of peripheral blood. The chain combines TRBV30 with TRBJ1-6; 9 bases align to TRBD1. The CDR3 nucleotides read TGTGCCTGGAGTCGTGCGGGACAGGGCTATTCACCCCTCCACTTT. Its protein product is CAWSRAGQGYSPLHF. The full variable domain, in which reference TRBV30 and TRBJ1-6 provide the parts outside the CDR3, is SQTIHQWPATLVQPVGSPLSLECTVEGTSNPNLYWYRQAAGRGLQLLFYSVGIGQISSEVPQNLSASRPQDRQFILSSKKLLLSDSGFYLCAWSRAGQGYSPLHFGNGTRLTVT.